What follows are 28 T cell receptor beta chains derived from one specimen sequenced in a study of shared clonotypes between healthy human individuals (dated by TCRdb to about 2020). CD8 naive samples consisted of CD45RO-negative cells that were positively selected for CCR7, yielding a CD45RA+CCR7+ population without TemRA cells. Library construction relied on the immunoSEQ multiplex PCR assay. TCRdb obtained this table from immuneACCESS and retained in-frame rearrangements with V and J assigned. These tables miss some clones; where compared with another copy, unresolved V genes account for less than half of the shortfall, and the remainder is unexplained. This sample gives a few hundred thousand clones in total; just under 97% of them show up just once. The ten largest clones represent 0.09% to 0.13% of the sample. Specimen: naive CD8+ T cells sorted from blood. Read against the paper, the sample's cell subset or site label means: CD45RA+CCR7+. The source of these receptors is a woman in her twenties or thirties in good health.

This clone turned up a few times. The CDR3 DNA reads as TGTGCCAGTAGTACCCAAGACAGTAACACTGAAGCTTTCTTT. This codes for CASSTQDSNTEAFF. The chain links TRBV19 to TRBJ1-1; possible D gene TRBD1, 5 bases. CDR3 length equals 14 residues. CDR1 and CDR2 from the germline V gene are LNHDA and SQIVND (reference sequence). With 4 bases removed from V and 2 bases from J, the gap between germline ends came to 11 bases.

The CDR3 DNA is TGTGCCAGCAGTGCAACGACTAGCGGGAAGTACGGCGAGCAGTACTTC. It is translated as CASSATTSGKYGEQYF. The V call is TRBV6-1, the J call TRBJ2-7; 11 nucleotides line up with TRBD2. The CDR3 is 16 amino acids. V dropped 4 bases and J dropped 6; count of bases not matched to a gene: 11. Germline lookup yields CDR1 MNHNS and CDR2 SASEGT.

In this sample, this clone turned up once. V usage is TRBV7-8 and J usage is TRBJ2-1; 8 bases fit TRBD2. The germline V gene encodes CDR1 SGHVS and CDR2 FQNEAQ. The CDR3 runs 16 residues. V shed 2 bases and J 7 bases; nucleotides not matched to a gene: 10. The CDR3 protein is CASSLTHGRALNEQFF. DNA for the CDR3: TGTGCCAGCAGCTTAACCCACGGGAGGGCCTTGAATGAGCAGTTCTTC.

This clone is a singleton in its sample. V and J are TRBV5-4 and TRBJ2-1; no reliable D call. V shed 7 bases and J shed 4 bases, with 12 bases lying between them. CDR1 SGHNT and CDR2 YYREEE come from the germline V gene (reference sequence). This CDR3 contains 13 residues. The CDR3, as DNA: TGTGCCAGCGGGTCCGCAACTTACAATGAGCAGTTCTTC. Amino acid sequence: CASGSATYNEQFF.

The rearrangement uses TRBV9 and TRBJ2-7; 12 bases map to TRBD2. Germline lookup yields CDR1 SGDLS and CDR2 YYNGEE. The CDR3 consists of 14 residues. V trimming: 2 bases; J trimming: 7 bases; junction bases outside the gene matches: 4. The CDR3 nucleotides read TGTGCCAGCAGCGTGGAAGGACTAGCGGGGGAGCAGTACTTC. Protein sequence: CASSVEGLAGEQYF.

This sequence joins TRBV4-1 and TRBJ2-5, with D possibly being TRBD2 (6 bases). Looked up from germline, CDR1 is MGHRA and CDR2 is YSYEKL. The CDR3 is 13 amino acids. Trimming shortened V by 6 bases and J by 3 bases, and 11 bases separated the two germline ends. CDR3 in amino acids: CASSWDFEETQYF. CDR3 in DNA: TGCGCCAGCAGTTGGGACTTTGAAGAGACCCAGTACTTC.

The chain carries TRBV10-1 and TRBJ1-1; tentatively, D is TRBD1 (5 bases). Trimming stripped 4 bases from V and 4 bases from J, with 10 bases between. The CDR3 totals 13 residues. In germline, CDR1 is WNHNN, CDR2 SYGVQD (reference sequence). DNA for the CDR3: TGCGCCAGCAGTGTCGGACAATCCACTGAAGCTTTCTTT. This codes for CASSVGQSTEAFF.

This clone occurred once. The genes are TRBV5-1 and TRBJ2-5, with D perhaps matching TRBD1 (6 bases). The CDR3 runs 15 residues. Trimming removed 1 base from V and 5 bases from J, with 15 bases in between. Germline-derived CDR1 and CDR2 are SGHRS and YFSETQ. The CDR3 nucleotides read TGCGCCAGCAGCTTGTTGGGGGCGAGTTCGGAGACCCAGTACTTC. It encodes CASSLLGASSETQYF. Combining the CDR3 with reference TRBV5-1 and TRBJ2-5 gives the whole variable domain KAGVTQTPRYLIKTRGQQVTLSCSPISGHRSVSWYQQTPGQGLQFLFEYFSETQRNKGNFPGRFSGRQFSNSRSEMNVSTLELGDSALYLCASSLLGASSETQYFGPGTRLLVL.

The rearrangement joins TRBV30 to TRBJ1-5, with a possible D match to TRBD1 (5 bases). The V end was cut by 2 bases, the J end by 2 bases, with 10 bases between. The CDR3 contains 14 residues. In germline, CDR1 is GTSNPN, CDR2 SVGIG (reference sequence). The CDR3 region has the DNA TGTGCCTGGAGTAGCAGGGTGGGCAATCAGCCCCAGCATTTT. Translating it yields CAWSSRVGNQPQHF.

The rearrangement links TRBV7-9 to TRBJ1-4; D uncertain. The CDR3 spans 14 residues. Deletions cut 3 bases from V and 0 bases from J, with 5 bases between. Per the germline V gene, CDR1 is SEHNR and CDR2 is FQNEAQ (reference sequence). The DNA for the CDR3 is TGTGCCAGCAGCTTCGGGACAACTAATGAAAAACTGTTTTTT. As protein: CASSFGTTNEKLFF.

The genes are TRBV27 and TRBJ2-7; a possible D gene is TRBD2 (6 bases). CDR1 and CDR2 from the germline V gene are MNHEY and SMNVEV (reference sequence). The V end was cut by 4 bases, the J end by 2 bases, with 18 bases between. CDR3 length equals 16 residues. The CDR3 loop is CASSSPRELGTYEQYF. In nucleotides, the CDR3 is TGTGCCAGCAGTTCACCTCGGGAGCTGGGTACCTACGAGCAGTACTTC.

V and J are TRBV10-1 and TRBJ1-1; 8 nucleotides agree with TRBD1. The length of the CDR3 is 14 residues. Germline V lookup: CDR1 WNHNN, CDR2 SYGVQD (reference sequence). V was clipped by 5 bases and J by 3 bases; unmatched bases: 5. This CDR3 is CASSSGGEDTEAFF. The CDR3 DNA follows: TGCGCCAGCAGTTCAGGGGGCGAGGACACTGAAGCTTTCTTT.

This chain connects TRBV5-6 to TRBJ2-7, with D tentatively TRBD1 (5 bases). Trimming left V 4 bases short and J 7 bases short, with 15 bases between. Germline V CDR1 and CDR2: SGHDT, YYEEEE. The CDR3 extends over 13 amino acids. The CDR3 DNA sequence: TGTGCCAGCAGCCAGGGCGGCGCGCGGGAGCAGTACTTC. Translating gives CASSQGGAREQYF.

The chain couples TRBV9 to TRBJ1-3; 7 bases map to TRBD1. V shed 3 bases, J shed 3 bases, and the junction held 3 bases outside the gene matches. CDR3 length: 14 residues. Per the germline V gene, CDR1 is SGDLS and CDR2 is YYNGEE. Here the CDR3 DNA reads TGTGCCAGCAGCGCCCGACAGGGTGGAAACACCATATATTTT. Protein sequence: CASSARQGGNTIYF. The whole variable domain, filled in from reference TRBV9 and TRBJ1-3, reads DSGVTQTPKHLITATGQRVTLRCSPRSGDLSVYWYQQSLDQGLQFLIQYYNGEERAKGNILERFSAQQFPDLHSELNLSSLELGDSALYFCASSARQGGNTIYFGEGSWLTVV.

The genes are TRBV27 and TRBJ1-5; 7 bases line up with TRBD1. Germline V CDR1 and CDR2: MNHEY, SMNVEV (reference sequence). Trimming took 5 bases from V and 7 from J; bases not matched to a gene: 5. The CDR3 extends over 13 amino acids. The CDR3 here is CASSLQGPQPQHF. The DNA of the CDR3 is TGTGCCAGCAGTCTACAGGGGCCCCAGCCCCAGCATTTT.

This rearrangement joins TRBV2 to TRBJ2-7; D is unclear. There are 13 residues in the CDR3. Germline V lookup: CDR1 SNHLY, CDR2 FYNNEI. The ends were cut back, 7 bases at V and 5 bases at J, with 15 bases in the middle. CDR3 bases: TGTGCCAGCACCAGGTGGGCGAGCCACGAGCAGTACTTC. This codes for CASTRWASHEQYF.

V gene TRBV11-3 combines with J gene TRBJ2-1; D possibly uses TRBD1 or TRBD2 (5 bases each). V was clipped by 4 bases and J by 4 bases, with 14 bases between them. Germline CDR1 and CDR2: SGHNT and YENEEA. The CDR3 consists of 15 residues. CDR3 residues: CASSSDMGEYNEQFF. Written as DNA, the CDR3 is TGTGCCAGCAGCTCCGACATGGGGGAGTACAATGAGCAGTTCTTC.

The chain carries TRBV11-2 and TRBJ2-3, with D possibly TRBD2 on 5 matching bases. Per germline, CDR1 SGHAT and CDR2 FQNNGV. Trimming took off 3 bases at V and 0 bases at J, with 13 bases between the two ends. CDR3 size: 16 residues. The CDR3, as DNA: TGTGCCAGCAGCTTTCTGTCGGGGAAAAGCACAGATACGCAGTATTTT. Amino acid sequence: CASSFLSGKSTDTQYF.

The V call is TRBV14, the J call TRBJ2-7; maybe TRBD2 (5 bases). CDR3 length equals 16 residues. Trimming took 0 bases from V and 4 from J, leaving 16 bases between them. The germline gives CDR1 SGHDN, CDR2 FVKESK. As DNA, the CDR3 is TGTGCCAGCAGCCAAGATACTAGTCCCGCCGCTTACGAGCAGTACTTC. Translated: CASSQDTSPAAYEQYF.

The chain employs TRBV6-5 and TRBJ1-1; 7 bases line up with TRBD1. The CDR3 covers 14 residues. Germline V gene sequence: CDR1 MNHEY, CDR2 SVGAGI. The J segment lost 0 bases and the V segment lost 6 bases, leaving 4 bases of the junction unmatched. Here the CDR3 DNA reads TGTGCCAGCAGCTACAGGGGAGTGAACACTGAAGCTTTCTTT. This translates into CASSYRGVNTEAFF.

In the case of this clone: The sample carries other DNA sequences with the same CDR3. The chain combines TRBV27 with TRBJ2-7; D is uncertain. From germline, CDR1 is MNHEY and CDR2 SMNVEV (reference sequence). Trimming removed 5 bases from V and 1 base from J, with 9 bases in between. The CDR3 contains 13 residues. The chain's CDR3 is CASSLGLSYEQYF. In DNA, the CDR3 is TGTGCCAGCAGTCTCGGGCTTTCCTACGAGCAGTACTTC.

This sequence joins TRBV29-1 and TRBJ2-7; 9 positions match TRBD1. The germline V gene encodes CDR1 SQVTM and CDR2 ANQGSEA. The CDR3 spans 13 residues. The J segment lost 6 bases and the V segment lost 3 bases, leaving 6 bases of the junction unmatched. CDR3 in amino acids: CSVESGQGFEQYF. The DNA for the CDR3 is TGCAGCGTTGAGAGCGGACAGGGGTTCGAGCAGTACTTC.

This chain links TRBV10-3 with TRBJ2-5; unclear D gene. V was trimmed by 3 bases and J by 1 base, leaving 18 bases between them. The CDR3 consists of 17 residues. Germline CDR1 is ENHRY and CDR2 is SYGVKD. In DNA form, the CDR3 reads TGTGCCATCAGTGACCCCCGTCTCCTGGGCAGCCAAGAGACCCAGTACTTC. Amino acids: CAISDPRLLGSQETQYF.

The V gene is TRBV9, the J gene TRBJ2-3, with D perhaps TRBD2 (7 bases). V was trimmed by 3 bases and J by 2 bases, leaving 19 bases between them. Germline loops: CDR1 SGDLS, CDR2 YYNGEE. CDR3 length: 17 amino acids. The CDR3 coding sequence is TGTGCCAGCAGCGCATTAAACAGACGGGGGGCCACAGATACGCAGTATTTT. Its translation is CASSALNRRGATDTQYF.

The rearrangement joins TRBV5-5 to TRBJ1-1, with 8 bases identical to TRBD1. V gave up 4 bases and J gave up 1 base; unmatched junction bases: 3. CDR1 is SGHKS and CDR2 is YYEKEE in the germline V gene (reference sequence). The CDR3 sequence is 14 residues long. The CDR3, as DNA: TGTGCCAGCAGCGATGGACAGGGGAACACTGAAGCTTTCTTT. It translates to CASSDGQGNTEAFF.

V usage is TRBV27 and J usage is TRBJ2-1; the match to TRBD1 covers 9 bases. This CDR3 comprises 14 residues. The J segment lost 6 bases and the V segment lost 4 bases, leaving 4 bases of the junction unmatched. Germline V lookup: CDR1 MNHEY, CDR2 SMNVEV (reference sequence). The CDR3 sequence: CASSYDRGGNEQFF. DNA of the CDR3: TGTGCCAGCAGTTATGACAGGGGGGGCAATGAGCAGTTCTTC.

This clone was counted once. The chain is built from TRBV19 and TRBJ2-1; 8 nucleotides match TRBD2. Germline CDR1 reads LNHDA; CDR2 reads SQIVND (reference sequence). The CDR3 consists of 14 residues. Trimming cost V 4 bases and J 5 bases; bases outside gene matches: 4. CDR3 nucleotide sequence: TGTGCCAGTAGTACCCGAGCGGGAGACAATGAGCAGTTCTTC. Its translation: CASSTRAGDNEQFF.

The chain employs TRBV5-1 and TRBJ2-7, with D possibly called TRBD1 or TRBD2 (5 bases each). The CDR3 has 17 amino acids. Trimming removed 2 bases at V and 7 bases at J, with 25 bases between. Germline V gives CDR1 SGHRS, CDR2 YFSETQ. CDR3 nucleotides: TGCGCCAGCAGCTTTGGGAGAGTTTTGGACTGTTCAGGGGAGCAGTACTTC. It translates to CASSFGRVLDCSGEQYF. Filled out from reference TRBV5-1 and TRBJ2-7, the complete variable domain reads KAGVTQTPRYLIKTRGQQVTLSCSPISGHRSVSWYQQTPGQGLQFLFEYFSETQRNKGNFPGRFSGRQFSNSRSEMNVSTLELGDSALYLCASSFGRVLDCSGEQYFGPGTRLTVT.